This paragraph covers one T cell receptor (beta chain) sequence. Its specificity is unknown. The data originate from a study of a mutant IDH1 vaccine in newly diagnosed glioma. Time point here: week 5, during vaccination. Doses of 300 ug of mutant IDH1 20-mer peptide were given with topical imiquimod. Profiling relied on immunoSEQ multiplex PCR, and the TCRdb table lists in-frame clones only, not all of them. This table holds around 40,000 clones, approximately 83% found once. This CDR3 contains 18 residues. Germline CDR1 is SGDLS and CDR2 is YYNGEE. The V end lost 0 bases, the J end lost 1 base, and 20 bases lay between the germline ends.

Sample: PBMCs, taken from a glioma patient whose treatment included an IDH1 peptide vaccine. The receptor's source is a man between 35 and 55 years old with glioma. The J gene is TRBJ2-7, the V gene TRBV9, with D perhaps matching TRBD1 (6 bases). Here the CDR3 DNA reads TGTGCCAGCAGCGTAGTGGGAGAGACAGGCCCCCTGTCCTACGAGCAGTACTTC. Its translation: CASSVVGETGPLSYEQYF.